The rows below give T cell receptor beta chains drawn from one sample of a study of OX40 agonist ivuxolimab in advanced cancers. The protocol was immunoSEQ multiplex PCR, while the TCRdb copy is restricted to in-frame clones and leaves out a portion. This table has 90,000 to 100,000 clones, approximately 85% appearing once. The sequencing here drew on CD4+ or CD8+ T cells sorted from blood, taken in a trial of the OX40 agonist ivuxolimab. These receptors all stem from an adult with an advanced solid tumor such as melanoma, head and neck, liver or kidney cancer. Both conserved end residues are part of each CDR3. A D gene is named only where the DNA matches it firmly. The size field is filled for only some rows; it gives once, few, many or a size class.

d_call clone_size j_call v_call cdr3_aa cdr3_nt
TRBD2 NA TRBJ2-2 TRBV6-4 CASSGLASGELFF TGTGCCAGCAGTGGACTAGCAAGCGGGGAGCTGTTTTTT
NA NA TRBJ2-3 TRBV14 CASSHAPGYGTDTQYF TGTGCCAGCAGCCACGCCCCAGGGTATGGCACAGATACGCAGTATTTT
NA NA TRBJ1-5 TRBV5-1 CASSLASNQPQHF TGCGCCAGCAGCTTGGCTAGCAATCAGCCCCAGCATTTT
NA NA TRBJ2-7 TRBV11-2 CASSPLGVQGEQYF TGTGCCAGCAGTCCCTTAGGGGTCCAAGGCGAGCAGTACTTC
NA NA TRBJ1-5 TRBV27 CASGLYSNQPQHF TGTGCCAGCGGGCTCTATAGCAATCAGCCCCAGCATTTT
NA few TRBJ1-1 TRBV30 CAWSVQDSQDTEAFF TGTGCCTGGAGTGTACAGGACAGCCAGGACACTGAAGCTTTCTTT
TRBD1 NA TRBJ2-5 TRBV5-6 CASRLTGVETQYF TGTGCCAGCAGACTGACAGGGGTAGAGACCCAGTACTTC
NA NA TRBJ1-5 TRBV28 CASSLLNQPQHF TGTGCCAGCAGTCTACTCAATCAGCCCCAGCATTTT
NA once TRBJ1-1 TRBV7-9 CASRPPPRFGTEAFF TGTGCCAGCAGGCCCCCGCCGAGGTTCGGAACTGAAGCTTTCTTT
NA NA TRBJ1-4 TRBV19 CASSMRTGRNEKLFF TGTGCCAGTAGTATGAGAACAGGAAGGAATGAAAAACTGTTTTTT
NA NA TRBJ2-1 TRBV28 CASSPRNEQFF TGTGCCAGCAGTCCAAGGAATGAGCAGTTCTTC
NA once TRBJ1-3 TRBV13 CASSLEEGTGNTIYF TGTGCCAGCAGCTTAGAAGAAGGGACTGGAAACACCATATATTTT
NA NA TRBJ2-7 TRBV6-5 CASSYSLGEQYF TGTGCCAGCAGTTACTCGTTGGGCGAGCAGTACTTC
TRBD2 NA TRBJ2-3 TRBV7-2 CASRILAGTDTQYF TGTGCCAGCAGAATCCTAGCGGGCACAGATACGCAGTATTTT
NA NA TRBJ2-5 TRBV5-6 CASSPSPSERETQYF TGTGCCAGCAGCCCCTCCCCGTCCGAGCGGGAGACCCAGTACTTC
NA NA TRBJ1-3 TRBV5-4 CASSLQLGEGNTIYF TGTGCCAGCAGCTTACAGTTAGGGGAAGGAAACACCATATATTTT
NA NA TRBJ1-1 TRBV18 CASSLGAGNTEAFF TGTGCCAGCTCACTGGGCGCGGGGAACACTGAAGCTTTCTTT
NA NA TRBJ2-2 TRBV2 CASSVPPGELFF TGTGCCAGCAGTGTTCCCCCCGGGGAGCTGTTTTTT
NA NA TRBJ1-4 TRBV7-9 CASRGIGEKLFF TGTGCCAGCAGGGGAATCGGGGAAAAACTGTTTTTT
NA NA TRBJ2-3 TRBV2 CASRFTGRDTQYF TGTGCCAGCAGGTTTACAGGTCGGGATACGCAGTATTTT
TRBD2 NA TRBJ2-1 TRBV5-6 CASSHKRTSGRNEQFF TGTGCCAGCAGTCACAAAAGGACTAGCGGGAGGAATGAGCAGTTCTTC
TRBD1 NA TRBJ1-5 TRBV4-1 CASSQVSQGAPQPQHF TGCGCCAGCAGCCAAGTCTCGCAGGGGGCGCCTCAGCCCCAGCATTTT
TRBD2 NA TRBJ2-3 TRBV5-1 CASSLVSSGSTDTQYF TGCGCCAGCAGCTTGGTGTCTAGCGGTAGCACAGATACGCAGTATTTT
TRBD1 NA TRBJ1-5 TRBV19 CASSIGTGDQPQHF TGTGCCAGTAGTATCGGGACAGGGGATCAGCCCCAGCATTTT
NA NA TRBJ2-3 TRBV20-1 CSVPSTDTQYF TGCAGTGTTCCTAGCACAGATACGCAGTATTTT
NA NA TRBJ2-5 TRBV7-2 CASSSFPRGQETQYF TGTGCCAGCAGCTCCTTTCCCAGGGGCCAAGAGACCCAGTACTTC
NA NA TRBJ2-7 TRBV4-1 CASSQEGHGYEQYF TGCGCCAGCAGCCAAGAGGGACACGGCTACGAGCAGTACTTC
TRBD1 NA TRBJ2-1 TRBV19 CASSIRRDRGPYEQFF TGTGCCAGTAGTATACGGAGGGACAGGGGTCCCTACGAGCAGTTCTTC
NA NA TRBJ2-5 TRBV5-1 CASSSRDQETQYF TGCGCCAGCAGTTCACGGGACCAAGAGACCCAGTACTTC
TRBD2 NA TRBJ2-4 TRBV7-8 CASSPTSAAKNIQYF TGTGCCAGCAGCCCGACTAGCGCGGCCAAAAACATTCAGTACTTC
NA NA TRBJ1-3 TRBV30 CAWSTSGNTIYF TGTGCCTGGAGTACCTCTGGAAACACCATATATTTT
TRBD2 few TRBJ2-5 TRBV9 CASSVGNGGGQETQYF TGTGCCAGCAGCGTAGGGAATGGGGGAGGGCAAGAGACCCAGTACTTC